This record looks at one TCR beta chain sequence and its context. The antigen is unknown. This sample is drawn from a study of cytotoxic CD8 clonotypes in ibrutinib-treated CLL. Study-wide background: There were, on average, around 260,000 productive templates and tens of thousands of productive rearrangements per sample.

Using immunoSEQ multiplex PCR, the repertoire was profiled, and TCRdb retains in-frame clones only, with some absent. The profile shows 130,000 or so clones, 60% to 80% of them singletons. The study's findings and limits: Patients showed higher baseline clonality than age-matched healthy donors, and it tracked circulating CD8+ T-cell counts.

This CDR3 comprises 15 residues. Trimming at V came to 5 bases and at J to 2 bases, leaving 5 bases not matched to a gene. The germline V gene encodes CDR1 MDHEN and CDR2 SYDVKM. This receptor was obtained from a human donor with chronic lymphocytic leukemia. The chain carries TRBV28 and TRBJ2-4; 8 nucleotides align to TRBD2. This material consisted of PBMCs, taken after 12 months of ibrutinib treatment. The DNA of the CDR3 is TGTGCCAGCAGTCTTAGCGGGGTGACCAAAAACATTCAGTACTTC. Translated: CASSLSGVTKNIQYF.